The sequence of this T cell receptor (beta chain) was determined in a study of identical twins. V was trimmed by 1 base and J by 4 bases, leaving 16 bases between them. Germline CDR1 and CDR2: DFQATT and SNEGSKA (reference sequence). This CDR3 is 15 amino acids long. TCRdb reprocessed the 5' RACE reads via MiXCR and lists one record per CDR3 protein. Here the sample spans about 720,000 distinct CDR3 sequences, around a sixth being singletons. This clonotype was observed a few times. Its antigen is undetermined. Study-wide points: Alpha sequences that were out-of-frame and twin-shared showed an excess of low generation probability.

This same sample was also taken into another study, of T cells expressing NK-cell markers. Turning to that study: The use of an anti-gamma-delta TCR antibody, which was added in several experiments, restricted sorting to T cells expressing alpha-beta TCR.

The chain uses TRBV20-1 and TRBJ2-5, with D perhaps TRBD2 (5 bases). This TCR derives from a young woman in good health. The sequenced sample consisted of PBMCs. The chain's CDR3 is CSARGYTSGRETQYF. For the CDR3, the DNA is TGCAGTGCTAGAGGGTACACGAGCGGAAGAGAGACCCAGTACTTC.